Listed below are T cell receptor beta chains from one sample, sequenced in a study of blood T cell repertoires in COVID-19. The repertoire was sequenced with immunoSEQ multiplex PCR; TCRdb's copy has only in-frame clones and lacks some. The sample records roughly 240,000 clones, about nine tenths being singletons. Sequencing input: PBMCs or T cells enriched from blood (not recorded which). These receptor sequences come from a man aged 50 or older who had been exposed to COVID-19. Both conserved end residues are part of each CDR3. D genes are given only for firm matches. Only some rows state a clone size, as once, few, many or a class for expanded clones.

v_call	d_call	clone_size	j_call	cdr3_aa	cdr3_nt
TRBV19	.	.	TRBJ1-2	CASRDIYYGYTF	TGTGCCAGTCGGGATATCTACTATGGCTACACCTTC
TRBV18	.	.	TRBJ1-2	CASSPGPRKDGYTF	TGTGCCAGCTCACCAGGCCCAAGAAAAGATGGCTACACCTTC
TRBV9	.	.	TRBJ1-1	CASSVGTENTEAFF	TGTGCCAGCAGCGTAGGGACTGAGAACACTGAAGCTTTCTTT
TRBV5-4	TRBD1	.	TRBJ2-3	CASTSTQGQGSDTQYF	TGTGCCAGCACCTCTACCCAGGGACAGGGATCAGATACGCAGTATTTT
TRBV10-3	TRBD1	.	TRBJ1-1	CAISESPGTGPNTEAFF	TGTGCCATCAGTGAGTCGCCCGGGACAGGGCCGAACACTGAAGCTTTCTTT
TRBV20-1	TRBD2	.	TRBJ2-7	CSASSGGDTYEQYF	TGCAGTGCGAGTAGCGGGGGCGATACCTACGAGCAGTACTTC
TRBV5-4	.	once	TRBJ2-3	CASSVTRDSSAGTQYF	TGTGCCAGCAGCGTCACTAGAGATTCGTCGGCAGGTACGCAGTATTTT
TRBV5-6	.	.	TRBJ1-2	CASSLPINYGYTF	TGTGCCAGCAGCTTGCCCATCAACTATGGCTACACCTTC
TRBV5-5	TRBD2	.	TRBJ2-1	CASSLTPTSGGAREQFF	TGTGCCAGCAGCTTAACGCCTACTAGCGGGGGGGCTCGTGAGCAGTTCTTC
TRBV30	TRBD1	.	TRBJ2-1	CAWDWTGRNEQFF	TGTGCCTGGGACTGGACAGGGAGGAATGAGCAGTTCTTC
TRBV7-7	.	.	TRBJ2-1	CASSPGSSYNEQFF	TGTGCTAGCAGCCCCGGGTCCTCCTACAATGAGCAGTTCTTC
TRBV7-2	.	.	TRBJ1-2	CASGTYGYTF	TGTGCCAGCGGTACTTATGGCTACACCTTC
TRBV3-1/TRBV3-2	.	.	TRBJ1-1	CASNPLGGRVGEAFF	TGTGCCAGCAACCCGTTGGGGGGGCGAGTCGGAGAAGCTTTCTTT
TRBV4-1	.	.	TRBJ2-2	CASSQVVELNRGELFF	TGCGCCAGCAGCCAAGTCGTGGAATTGAACAGGGGGGAGCTGTTTTTT
TRBV7-3	.	.	TRBJ2-1	CASSLNRENEQFF	TGTGCCAGCAGCTTAAACAGGGAGAATGAGCAGTTCTTC
TRBV29-1	.	.	TRBJ1-3	CSVETVSGNTIYF	TGCAGCGTTGAAACTGTTTCAGGAAACACCATATATTTT
TRBV30	TRBD1	once	TRBJ2-3	CASQQGSSQDTQYF	TGTGCCAGTCAACAGGGGTCTAGTCAAGATACGCAGTATTTT
TRBV2	TRBD2	few	TRBJ2-3	CASSEIVGLAVEDTQYF	TGTGCCAGCAGTGAAATCGTAGGGCTAGCGGTAGAAGATACGCAGTATTTT
TRBV28	.	once	TRBJ2-2	CASRLPGSRRTGELFF	TGTGCCAGCAGACTACCGGGGTCAAGGAGGACCGGGGAGCTGTTTTTT